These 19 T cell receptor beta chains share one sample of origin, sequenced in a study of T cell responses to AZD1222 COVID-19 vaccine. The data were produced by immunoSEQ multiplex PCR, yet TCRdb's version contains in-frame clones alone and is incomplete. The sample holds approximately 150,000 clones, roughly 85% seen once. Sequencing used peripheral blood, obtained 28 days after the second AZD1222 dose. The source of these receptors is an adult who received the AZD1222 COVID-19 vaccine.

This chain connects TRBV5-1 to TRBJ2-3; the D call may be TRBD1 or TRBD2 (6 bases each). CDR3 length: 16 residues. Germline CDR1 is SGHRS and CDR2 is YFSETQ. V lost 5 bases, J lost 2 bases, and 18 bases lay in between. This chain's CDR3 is CASSPVGGGVTDTQYF. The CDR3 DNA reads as TGCGCCAGCAGTCCCGTTGGGGGCGGGGTCACAGATACGCAGTATTTT.

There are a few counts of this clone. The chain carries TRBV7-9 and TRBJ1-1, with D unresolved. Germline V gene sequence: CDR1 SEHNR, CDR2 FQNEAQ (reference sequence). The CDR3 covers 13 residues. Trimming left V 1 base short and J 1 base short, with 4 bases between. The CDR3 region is CASSLDQNTEAFF. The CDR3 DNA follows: TGTGCCAGCAGCTTAGACCAGAACACTGAAGCTTTCTTT.

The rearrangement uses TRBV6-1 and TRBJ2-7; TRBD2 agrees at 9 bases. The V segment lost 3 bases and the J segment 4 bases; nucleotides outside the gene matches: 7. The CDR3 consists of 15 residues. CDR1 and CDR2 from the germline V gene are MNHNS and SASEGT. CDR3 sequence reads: CASSDIAGAPYEQYF. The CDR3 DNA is TGTGCCAGCAGTGATATAGCGGGGGCCCCGTACGAGCAGTACTTC.

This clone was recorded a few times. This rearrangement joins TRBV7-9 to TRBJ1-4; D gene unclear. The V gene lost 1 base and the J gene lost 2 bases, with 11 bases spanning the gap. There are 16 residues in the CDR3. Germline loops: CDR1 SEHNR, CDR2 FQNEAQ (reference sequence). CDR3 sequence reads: CASSLGIGSTNEKLFF. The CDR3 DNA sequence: TGTGCCAGCAGCTTAGGGATCGGGTCTACTAATGAAAAACTGTTTTTT.

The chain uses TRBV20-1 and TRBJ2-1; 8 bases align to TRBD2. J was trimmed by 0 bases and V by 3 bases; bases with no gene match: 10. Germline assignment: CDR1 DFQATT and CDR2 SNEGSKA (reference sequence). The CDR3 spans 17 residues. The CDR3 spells CSASEWSGGLSYNEQFF. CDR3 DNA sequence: TGCAGTGCTAGTGAGTGGAGCGGGGGCCTCTCCTACAATGAGCAGTTCTTC.

CDR3 DNA: TGCGCCAGCAGCGACGGGACAGCTAACTATGGCTACACCTTC. Its translation: CASSDGTANYGYTF. The V call is TRBV5-1, the J call TRBJ1-2, with TRBD1 identical over 7 bases. The CDR3 consists of 14 residues. Germline CDR1 SGHRS, CDR2 YFSETQ. J gave up 0 bases and V 4 bases, and 3 bases lay outside the gene matches.

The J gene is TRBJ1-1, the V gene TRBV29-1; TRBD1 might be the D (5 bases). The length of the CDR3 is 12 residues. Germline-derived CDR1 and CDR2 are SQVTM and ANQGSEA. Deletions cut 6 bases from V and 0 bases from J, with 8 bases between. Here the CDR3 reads CSVGDLNTEAFF. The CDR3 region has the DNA TGCAGCGTGGGGGATTTGAACACTGAAGCTTTCTTT. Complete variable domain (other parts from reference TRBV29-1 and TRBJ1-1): SAVISQKPSRDICQRGTSLTIQCQVDSQVTMMFWYRQQPGQSLTLIATANQGSEATYESGFVIDKFPISRPNLTFSTLTVSNMSPEDSSIYLCSVGDLNTEAFFGQGTRLTVV.

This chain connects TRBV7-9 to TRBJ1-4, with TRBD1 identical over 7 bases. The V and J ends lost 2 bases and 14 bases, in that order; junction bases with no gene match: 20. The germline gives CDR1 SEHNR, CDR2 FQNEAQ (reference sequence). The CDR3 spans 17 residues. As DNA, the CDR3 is TGTGCCAGCAGCTTAAGCCCCGACAGGGCGGGTTATAGTCGGCTGTTTTTT. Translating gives CASSLSPDRAGYSRLFF.

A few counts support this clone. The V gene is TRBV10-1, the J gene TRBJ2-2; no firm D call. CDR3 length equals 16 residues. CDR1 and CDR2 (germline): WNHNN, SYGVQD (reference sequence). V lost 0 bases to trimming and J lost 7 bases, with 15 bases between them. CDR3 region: CASSESGPLGDGELFF. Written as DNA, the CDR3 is TGCGCCAGCAGTGAGTCGGGCCCCCTTGGGGACGGGGAGCTGTTTTTT.

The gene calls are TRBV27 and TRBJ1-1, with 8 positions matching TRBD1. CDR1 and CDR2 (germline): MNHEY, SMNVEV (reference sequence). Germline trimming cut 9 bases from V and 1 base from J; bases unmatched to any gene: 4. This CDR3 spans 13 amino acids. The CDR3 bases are TGTGCCAGAGAAACAGGGGGGAACACTGAAGCTTTCTTT. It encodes CARETGGNTEAFF.

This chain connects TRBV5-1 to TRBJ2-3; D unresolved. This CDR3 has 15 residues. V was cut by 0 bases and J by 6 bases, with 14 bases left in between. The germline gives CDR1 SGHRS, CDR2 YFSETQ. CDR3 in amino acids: CASSLGRVAADTQYF. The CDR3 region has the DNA TGCGCCAGCAGCTTGGGTAGGGTTGCAGCCGATACGCAGTATTTT.

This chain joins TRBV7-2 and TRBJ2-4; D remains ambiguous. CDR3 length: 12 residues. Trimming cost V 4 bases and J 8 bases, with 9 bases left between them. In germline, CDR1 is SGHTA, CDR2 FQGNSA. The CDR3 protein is CASSSLRDIQYF. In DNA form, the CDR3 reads TGTGCCAGCAGCTCGCTAAGGGACATTCAGTACTTC.

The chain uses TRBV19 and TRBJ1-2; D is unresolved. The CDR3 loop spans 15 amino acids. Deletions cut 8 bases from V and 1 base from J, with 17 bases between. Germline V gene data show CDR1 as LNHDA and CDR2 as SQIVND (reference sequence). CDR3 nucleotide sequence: TGTGCCAGTCGTGACCATGGACTGCTTAACTATGGCTACACCTTC. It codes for CASRDHGLLNYGYTF.

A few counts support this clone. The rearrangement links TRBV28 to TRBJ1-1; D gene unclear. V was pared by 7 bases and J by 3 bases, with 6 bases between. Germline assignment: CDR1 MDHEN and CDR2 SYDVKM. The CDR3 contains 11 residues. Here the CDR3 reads CASKVYTEAFF. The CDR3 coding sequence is TGTGCCAGCAAGGTGTACACTGAAGCTTTCTTT.

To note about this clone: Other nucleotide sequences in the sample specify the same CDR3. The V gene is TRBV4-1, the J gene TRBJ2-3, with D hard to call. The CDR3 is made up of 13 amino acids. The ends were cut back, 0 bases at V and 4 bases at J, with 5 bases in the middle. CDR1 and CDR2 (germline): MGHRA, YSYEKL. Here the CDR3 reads CASSQEIADTQYF. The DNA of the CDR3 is TGCGCCAGCAGCCAAGAGATCGCAGATACGCAGTATTTT.

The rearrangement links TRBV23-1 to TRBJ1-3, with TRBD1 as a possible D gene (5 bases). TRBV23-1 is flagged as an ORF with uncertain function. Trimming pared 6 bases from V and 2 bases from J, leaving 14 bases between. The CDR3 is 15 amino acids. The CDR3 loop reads CASSPGRCPGNTIYF. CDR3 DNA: TGCGCCAGCAGCCCAGGGAGGTGTCCTGGAAACACCATATATTTT.

CDR3 bases: TGTGCCAGTAGTAACGGGGGCCGCACAGATACGCAGTATTTT. It specifies CASSNGGRTDTQYF. V usage is TRBV19 and J usage is TRBJ2-3; D may correspond to TRBD1 or TRBD2 (6 bases each). CDR3 size: 14 residues. Trimming cost V 4 bases and J 1 base, with 9 bases left between them. The germline CDR1 and CDR2 sequences are LNHDA and SQIVND (reference sequence).

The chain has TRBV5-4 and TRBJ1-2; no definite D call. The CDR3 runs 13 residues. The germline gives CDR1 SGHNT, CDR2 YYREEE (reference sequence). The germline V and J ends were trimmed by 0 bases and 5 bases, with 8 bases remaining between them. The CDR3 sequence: CASSLDQQYGYTF. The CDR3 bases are TGTGCCAGCAGCTTGGATCAGCAGTATGGCTACACCTTC.

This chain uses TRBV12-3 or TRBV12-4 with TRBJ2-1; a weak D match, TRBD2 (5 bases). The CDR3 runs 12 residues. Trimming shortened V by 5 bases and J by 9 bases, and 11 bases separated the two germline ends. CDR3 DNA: TGTGCCAGCAGTCAGGACTCACTTGAGCAGTTCTTC. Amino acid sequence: CASSQDSLEQFF.